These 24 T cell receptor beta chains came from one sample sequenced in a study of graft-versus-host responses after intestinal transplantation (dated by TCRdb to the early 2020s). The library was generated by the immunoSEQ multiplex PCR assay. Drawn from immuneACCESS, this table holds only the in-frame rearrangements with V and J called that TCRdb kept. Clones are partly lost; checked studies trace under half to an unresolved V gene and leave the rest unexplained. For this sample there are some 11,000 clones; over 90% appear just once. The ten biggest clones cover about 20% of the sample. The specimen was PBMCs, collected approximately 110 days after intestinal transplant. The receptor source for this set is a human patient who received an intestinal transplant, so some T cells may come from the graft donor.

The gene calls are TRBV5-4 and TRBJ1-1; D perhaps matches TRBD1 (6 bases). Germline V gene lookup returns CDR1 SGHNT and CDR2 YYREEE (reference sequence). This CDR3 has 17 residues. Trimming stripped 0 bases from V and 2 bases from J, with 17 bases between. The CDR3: CASSLGERDTYNTEAFF. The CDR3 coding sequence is TGTGCCAGCAGCTTGGGTGAACGGGACACTTATAACACTGAAGCTTTCTTT.

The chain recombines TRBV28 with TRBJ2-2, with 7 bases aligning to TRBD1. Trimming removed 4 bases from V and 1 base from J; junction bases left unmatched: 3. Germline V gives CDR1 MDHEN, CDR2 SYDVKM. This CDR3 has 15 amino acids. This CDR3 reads CASSSYRGNTGELFF. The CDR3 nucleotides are TGTGCCAGCAGTTCGTACAGGGGGAACACCGGGGAGCTGTTTTTT.

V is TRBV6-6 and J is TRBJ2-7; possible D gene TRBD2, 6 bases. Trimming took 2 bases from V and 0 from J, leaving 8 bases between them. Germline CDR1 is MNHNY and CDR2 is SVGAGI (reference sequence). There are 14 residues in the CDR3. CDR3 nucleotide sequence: TGTGCCAGCAGTTACGCGGGGTTCTCCTACGAGCAGTACTTC. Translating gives CASSYAGFSYEQYF.

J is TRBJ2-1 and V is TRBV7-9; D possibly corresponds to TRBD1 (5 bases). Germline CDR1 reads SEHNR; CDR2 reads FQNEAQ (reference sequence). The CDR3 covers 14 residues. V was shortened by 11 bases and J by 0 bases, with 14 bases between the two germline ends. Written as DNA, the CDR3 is TGTGCCGACACAGGCAGGAGCTCCTACAATGAGCAGTTCTTC. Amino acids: CADTGRSSYNEQFF.

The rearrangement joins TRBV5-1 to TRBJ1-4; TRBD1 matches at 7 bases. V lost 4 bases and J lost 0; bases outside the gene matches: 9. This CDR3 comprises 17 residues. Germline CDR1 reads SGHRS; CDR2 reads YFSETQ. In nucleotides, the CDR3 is TGCGCCAGCAGCCTAAGACAGGGTAGGGCAACTAATGAAAAACTGTTTTTT. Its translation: CASSLRQGRATNEKLFF.

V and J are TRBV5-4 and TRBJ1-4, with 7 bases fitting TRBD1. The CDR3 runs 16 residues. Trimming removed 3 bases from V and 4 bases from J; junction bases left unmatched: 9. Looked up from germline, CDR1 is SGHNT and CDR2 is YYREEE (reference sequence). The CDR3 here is CASSSGLQGINEKLFF. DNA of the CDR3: TGTGCCAGCAGCTCGGGATTACAGGGGATTAATGAAAAACTGTTTTTT.

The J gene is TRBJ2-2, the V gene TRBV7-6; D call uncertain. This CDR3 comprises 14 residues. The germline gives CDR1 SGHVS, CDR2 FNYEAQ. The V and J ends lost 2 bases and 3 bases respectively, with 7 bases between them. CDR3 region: CASSLRPYTGELFF. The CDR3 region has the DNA TGTGCCAGCAGCTTAAGGCCATACACCGGGGAGCTGTTTTTT.

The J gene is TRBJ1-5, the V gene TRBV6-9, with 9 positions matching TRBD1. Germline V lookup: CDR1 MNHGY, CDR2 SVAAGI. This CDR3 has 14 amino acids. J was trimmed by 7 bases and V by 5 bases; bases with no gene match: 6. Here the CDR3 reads CASSTGGAGQPQHF. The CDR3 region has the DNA TGTGCCAGCAGTACAGGGGGCGCGGGGCAGCCCCAGCATTTT.

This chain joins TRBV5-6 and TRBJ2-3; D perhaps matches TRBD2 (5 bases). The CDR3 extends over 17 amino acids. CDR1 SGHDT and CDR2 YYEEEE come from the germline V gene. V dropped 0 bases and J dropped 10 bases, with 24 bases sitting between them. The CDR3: CASSLAIGGWDVWAQYF. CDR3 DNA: TGTGCCAGCAGCTTGGCGATCGGCGGGTGGGATGTATGGGCGCAGTATTTT.

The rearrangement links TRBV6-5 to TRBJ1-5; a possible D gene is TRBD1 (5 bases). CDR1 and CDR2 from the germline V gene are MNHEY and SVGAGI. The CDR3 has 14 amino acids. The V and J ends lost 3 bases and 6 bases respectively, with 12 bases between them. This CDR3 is CASSYQGTGQPQHF. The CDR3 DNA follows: TGTGCCAGCAGTTATCAGGGTACGGGTCAGCCCCAGCATTTT.

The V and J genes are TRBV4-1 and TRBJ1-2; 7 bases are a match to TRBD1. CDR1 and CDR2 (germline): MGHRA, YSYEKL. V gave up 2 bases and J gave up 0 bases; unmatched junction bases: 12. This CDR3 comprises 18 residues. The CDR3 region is CASSQKIEQGRANYGYTF. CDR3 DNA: TGCGCCAGCAGCCAAAAGATTGAACAGGGGAGGGCTAACTATGGCTACACCTTC.

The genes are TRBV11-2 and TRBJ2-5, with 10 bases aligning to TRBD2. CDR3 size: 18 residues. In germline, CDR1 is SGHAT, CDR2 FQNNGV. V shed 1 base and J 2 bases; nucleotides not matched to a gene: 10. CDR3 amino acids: CASSLAEIRTSGQETQYF. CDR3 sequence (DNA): TGTGCCAGCAGCTTAGCCGAGATTCGGACTAGCGGACAAGAGACCCAGTACTTC. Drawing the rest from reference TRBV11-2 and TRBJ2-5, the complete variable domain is EAGVAQSPRYKIIEKRQSVAFWCNPISGHATLYWYQQILGQGPKLLIQFQNNGVVDDSQLPKDRFSAERLKGVDSTLKIQPAKLEDSAVYLCASSLAEIRTSGQETQYFGPGTRLLVL.

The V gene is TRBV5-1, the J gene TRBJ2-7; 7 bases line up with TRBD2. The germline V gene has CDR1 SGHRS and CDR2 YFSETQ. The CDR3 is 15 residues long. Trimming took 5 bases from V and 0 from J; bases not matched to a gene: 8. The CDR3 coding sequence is TGCGCCAGCAGTCCCAGCGGGACGAACTCCTACGAGCAGTACTTC. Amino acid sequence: CASSPSGTNSYEQYF.

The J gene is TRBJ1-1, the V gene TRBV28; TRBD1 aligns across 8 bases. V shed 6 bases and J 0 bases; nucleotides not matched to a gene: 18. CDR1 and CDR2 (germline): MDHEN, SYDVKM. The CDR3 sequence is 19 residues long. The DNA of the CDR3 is TGTGCCAGCAGCTCTACGAGGACAGGGCGGCGGTACATGAACACTGAAGCTTTCTTT. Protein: CASSSTRTGRRYMNTEAFF.

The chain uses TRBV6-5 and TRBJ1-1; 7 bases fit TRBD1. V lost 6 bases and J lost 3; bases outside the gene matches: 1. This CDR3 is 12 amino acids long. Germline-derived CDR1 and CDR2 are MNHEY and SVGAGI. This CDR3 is CASRGQYTEAFF. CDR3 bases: TGTGCCAGCAGGGGACAGTACACTGAAGCTTTCTTT.

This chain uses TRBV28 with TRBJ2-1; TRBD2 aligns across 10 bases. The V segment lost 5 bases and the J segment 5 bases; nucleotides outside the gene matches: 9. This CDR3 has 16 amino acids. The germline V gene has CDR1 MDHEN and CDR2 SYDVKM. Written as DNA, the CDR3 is TGTGCCAGCAGTCCCCCAGCGGGAGGGCCAAACAATGAGCAGTTCTTC. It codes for CASSPPAGGPNNEQFF.

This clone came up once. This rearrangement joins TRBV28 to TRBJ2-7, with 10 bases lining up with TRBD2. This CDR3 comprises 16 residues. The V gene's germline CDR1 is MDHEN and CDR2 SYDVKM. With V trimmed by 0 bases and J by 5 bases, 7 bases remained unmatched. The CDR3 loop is CASSLWLAGVQHEQYF. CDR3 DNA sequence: TGTGCCAGCAGTTTATGGCTAGCGGGAGTTCAACACGAGCAGTACTTC.

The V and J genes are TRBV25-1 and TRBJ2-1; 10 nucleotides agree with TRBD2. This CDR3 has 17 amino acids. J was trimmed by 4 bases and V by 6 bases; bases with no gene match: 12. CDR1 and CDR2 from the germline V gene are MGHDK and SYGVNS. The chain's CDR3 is CASSLSLAGVWYNEQFF. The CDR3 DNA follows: TGTGCCAGCAGCTTAAGTCTAGCGGGAGTGTGGTACAATGAGCAGTTCTTC.

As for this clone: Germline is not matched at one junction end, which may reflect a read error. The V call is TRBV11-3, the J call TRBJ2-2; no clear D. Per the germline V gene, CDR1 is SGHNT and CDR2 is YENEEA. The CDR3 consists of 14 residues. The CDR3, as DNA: TGTGCCGGCAGCTTAATAGATCAGTCCGGGGAGCTGTTTTTT. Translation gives CAGSLIDQSGELFF.

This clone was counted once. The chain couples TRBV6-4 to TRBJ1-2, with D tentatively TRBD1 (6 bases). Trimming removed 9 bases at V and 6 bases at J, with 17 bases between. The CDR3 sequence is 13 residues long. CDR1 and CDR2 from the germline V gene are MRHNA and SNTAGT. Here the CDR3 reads CARSPRGEHGYTF. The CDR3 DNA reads TGTGCCAGATCACCGAGGGGGGAACATGGCTACACCTTC.

This CDR3 is CASSPLELAGDTGELFF. Written as DNA, the CDR3 is TGTGCCAGCAGTCCCCTCGAACTAGCGGGGGACACCGGGGAGCTGTTTTTT. V is TRBV27 and J is TRBJ2-2; 11 positions match TRBD2. There are 17 residues in the CDR3. Germline loops: CDR1 MNHEY, CDR2 SMNVEV (reference sequence). V was pared by 5 bases and J by 3 bases, with 8 bases of the junction left unmatched.

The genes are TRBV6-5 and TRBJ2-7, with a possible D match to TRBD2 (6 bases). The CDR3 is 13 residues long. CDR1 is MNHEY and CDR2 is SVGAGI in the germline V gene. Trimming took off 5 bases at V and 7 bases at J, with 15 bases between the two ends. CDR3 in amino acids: CASSPSDAGEQYF. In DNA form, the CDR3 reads TGTGCCAGCAGTCCTTCGGATGCGGGAGAGCAGTACTTC.

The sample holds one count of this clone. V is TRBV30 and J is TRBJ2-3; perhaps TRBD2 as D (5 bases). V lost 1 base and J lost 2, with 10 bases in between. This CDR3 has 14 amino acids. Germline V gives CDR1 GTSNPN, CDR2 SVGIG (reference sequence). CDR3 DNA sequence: TGTGCCTGGAGTGCAGTCGGGGACACAGATACGCAGTATTTT. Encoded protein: CAWSAVGDTDTQYF.

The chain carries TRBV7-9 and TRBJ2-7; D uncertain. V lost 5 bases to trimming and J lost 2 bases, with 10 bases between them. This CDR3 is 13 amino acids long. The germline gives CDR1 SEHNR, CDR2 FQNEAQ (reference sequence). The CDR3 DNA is TGTGCCAGCAGCCCCCAGGTTACCTACGAGCAGTACTTC. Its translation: CASSPQVTYEQYF.